Shown below are 31 T cell receptor beta chains from a single sample sequenced in a study of control samples from healthy donors and cancer patients. Some clones are missing from TCRdb's copy, which holds only in-frame ones; the method was immunoSEQ multiplex PCR. This table holds about 120,000 clones, roughly 87% found once. Input material: blood. Receptors originate from a man aged 18 to 29 in good health.

The table lists this clone with a few counts. The chain has TRBV19 and TRBJ1-5; D remains unclear. Germline V gene data show CDR1 as LNHDA and CDR2 as SQIVND (reference sequence). Trimming removed 3 bases from V and 2 bases from J, with 5 bases in between. The CDR3 is 13 amino acids. CDR3 in DNA: TGTGCCAGTAGTATCGAGGGCAATCAGCCCCAGCATTTT. This gives the protein CASSIEGNQPQHF. Based on the CDR3 plus reference TRBV19 and TRBJ1-5, the full variable domain is DGGITQSPKYLFRKEGQNVTLSCEQNLNHDAMYWYRQDPGQGLRLIYYSQIVNDFQKGDIAEGYSVSREKKESFPLTVTSAQKNPTAFYLCASSIEGNQPQHFGDGTRLSIL.

This clone was detected only a few times. The rearrangement joins TRBV4-1 to TRBJ1-6, with a tentative D call TRBD1 (5 bases). Germline V gene data show CDR1 as MGHRA and CDR2 as YSYEKL. This CDR3 has 16 amino acids. V gave up 1 base and J gave up 8 bases, with 15 bases separating them. The CDR3 region is CASSQGGAGGDSPLHF. Written as DNA, the CDR3 is TGCGCCAGCAGCCAAGGCGGGGCCGGAGGAGATTCACCCCTCCACTTT.

This clone occurred a few times. The V and J genes are TRBV10-3 and TRBJ1-1; 9 bases align to TRBD1. Looked up from germline, CDR1 is ENHRY and CDR2 is SYGVKD. The CDR3 has 16 amino acids. J gave up 1 base and V 4 bases, and 7 bases lay outside the gene matches. The CDR3 spells CAISGNQGQGNTEAFF. CDR3 nucleotide sequence: TGTGCCATCAGTGGGAACCAGGGACAGGGGAACACTGAAGCTTTCTTT.

The genes are TRBV4-2 and TRBJ2-3; 11 nucleotides align to TRBD2. Losses at the gene ends were 4 bases for V and 2 bases for J; bases not matched to a gene: 2. Germline V gene data show CDR1 as LGHNA and CDR2 as YNFKEQ. The CDR3 has 15 residues. This CDR3 reads CASSPGLAVTDTQYF. CDR3 in DNA: TGTGCCAGCAGCCCGGGACTAGCGGTCACAGATACGCAGTATTTT.

V usage is TRBV6-2 or TRBV6-3 and J usage is TRBJ1-1; 12 bases agree with TRBD1. This CDR3 spans 15 amino acids. Trimming cost V 1 base and J 6 bases; bases outside gene matches: 3. CDR1 MNHEY and CDR2 SVGEGT come from the germline V gene. Here the CDR3 reads CASSYLGQGAAEAFF. CDR3 nucleotide sequence: TGTGCCAGCAGTTACTTGGGACAGGGGGCCGCTGAAGCTTTCTTT.

V usage is TRBV2 and J usage is TRBJ2-1, with D uncertain. V was cut by 3 bases and J by 4 bases, with 16 bases left in between. The germline gives CDR1 SNHLY, CDR2 FYNNEI. This CDR3 has 16 residues. The CDR3 DNA reads as TGTGCCAGCAGTGACTCCCTGCAGTGGGGTTACAATGAGCAGTTCTTC. Translated: CASSDSLQWGYNEQFF.

This chain connects TRBV10-2 to TRBJ1-1, with unresolved D. The germline V and J ends were trimmed by 11 bases and 0 bases, with 10 bases remaining between them. CDR3 length equals 12 residues. CDR1 WSHSY and CDR2 SAAADI come from the germline V gene. CDR3 sequence: CAGSGMNTEAFF. The CDR3 DNA reads as TGCGCCGGGTCCGGTATGAACACTGAAGCTTTCTTT.

The rearrangement joins TRBV14 to TRBJ2-7; D is ambiguous. With 4 bases removed from V and 3 bases from J, the gap between germline ends came to 10 bases. The length of the CDR3 is 13 residues. Germline V gene lookup returns CDR1 SGHDN and CDR2 FVKESK. The CDR3 nucleotides read TGTGCCAGCAGCCCCGTTCCGATCTACGAGCAGTACTTC. Residues: CASSPVPIYEQYF.

This chain joins TRBV28 and TRBJ2-1; 11 bases map to TRBD2. V dropped 7 bases and J dropped 4; count of bases not matched to a gene: 6. Germline V gene sequence: CDR1 MDHEN, CDR2 SYDVKM. The CDR3 consists of 15 residues. CDR3 coding DNA: TGTGCCAGCATCGAACTAGCGGGAGAGTACAATGAGCAGTTCTTC. Encoded protein: CASIELAGEYNEQFF.

The rearrangement uses TRBV6-5 and TRBJ1-1; D is undetermined. The V gene lost 8 bases and the J gene lost 6 bases, with 22 bases spanning the gap. The CDR3 has 15 amino acids. CDR1 and CDR2 from the germline V gene are MNHEY and SVGAGI. CDR3 loop: CASALTLGVWAEAFF. The CDR3 region has the DNA TGTGCCAGCGCTCTGACCCTCGGGGTTTGGGCTGAAGCTTTCTTT.

This sequence joins TRBV12-3 or TRBV12-4 and TRBJ2-1; unclear D gene. The CDR3 is 12 amino acids. Trimming stripped 5 bases from V and 6 bases from J, with 8 bases between. The CDR3 loop reads CASSPQGNEQFF. CDR3 bases: TGTGCCAGCAGTCCCCAAGGCAATGAGCAGTTCTTC.

The chain combines TRBV9 with TRBJ2-7, with 7 bases identical to TRBD2. Germline assignment: CDR1 SGDLS and CDR2 YYNGEE. CDR3 length: 15 residues. With V trimmed by 3 bases and J by 3 bases, 9 bases remained unmatched. The DNA of the CDR3 is TGTGCCAGCAGCGCCGAAGGGAGGGAGGGCTACGAGCAGTACTTC. As protein: CASSAEGREGYEQYF.

The chain links TRBV5-6 to TRBJ1-5, with 7 bases aligning to TRBD1. The CDR3 has 14 residues. Unmatched junction bases numbered 3, after V lost 0 bases and J lost 6 bases. Germline values: CDR1 SGHDT, CDR2 YYEEEE. The CDR3 is CASSLGGGGQPQHF. The CDR3, as DNA: TGTGCCAGCAGCTTGGGAGGGGGCGGTCAGCCCCAGCATTTT.

The rearrangement joins TRBV2 to TRBJ1-5; perhaps TRBD1 as D (5 bases). Germline CDR1 is SNHLY and CDR2 is FYNNEI. Trimming stripped 7 bases from V and 1 base from J, with 20 bases between. CDR3 size: 17 residues. The CDR3 loop reads CASTEGRGRKSNQPQHF. The CDR3 DNA is TGTGCCAGCACCGAGGGAAGGGGCCGGAAAAGCAATCAGCCCCAGCATTTT.

This chain links TRBV3-1 (or the pseudogene TRBV3-2) with TRBJ2-1; D possibly corresponds to TRBD2 (6 bases). V was clipped by 0 bases and J by 0 bases, with 9 bases between them. This CDR3 is built from 16 residues. The germline gives CDR1 LGHDT, CDR2 YNNKEL (reference sequence). CDR3 sequence (DNA): TGTGCCAGCAGCCAAGAGGCCGGGAGCTCCTACAATGAGCAGTTCTTC. This codes for CASSQEAGSSYNEQFF.

The chain couples TRBV5-1 to TRBJ2-2, with TRBD2 as a possible D gene (5 bases). Per germline, CDR1 SGHRS and CDR2 YFSETQ. CDR3 length: 13 amino acids. Trimming removed 6 bases at V and 4 bases at J, with 10 bases between. In DNA, the CDR3 is TGCGCCAGCACCGCGGGTAGCACCGGGGAGCTGTTTTTT. Protein product: CASTAGSTGELFF.

The chain employs TRBV30 and TRBJ1-1; 7 bases are a match to TRBD1. The CDR3 length is 15 residues. After removal of 2 bases from V and 1 base from J, the junction contained 7 bases not matched to a gene. CDR1 and CDR2 from the germline V gene are GTSNPN and SVGIG (reference sequence). CDR3 in DNA: TGTGCCTGGAGTCCCCAACAGGGGTGGAACACTGAAGCTTTCTTT. It codes for CAWSPQQGWNTEAFF.

The chain's CDR3 is CASSVLGMNTEAFF. DNA of the CDR3: TGTGCCAGCAGCGTACTAGGGATGAACACTGAAGCTTTCTTT. The rearrangement joins TRBV9 to TRBJ1-1; D not resolved. Germline assignment: CDR1 SGDLS and CDR2 YYNGEE. Trimming removed 1 base from V and 0 bases from J, with 7 bases in between. The CDR3 covers 14 residues.

There are a few counts of this clone. The gene calls are TRBV6-4 and TRBJ2-1, with D unclear. There are 13 residues in the CDR3. Germline V gene sequence: CDR1 MRHNA, CDR2 SNTAGT. V was clipped by 3 bases and J by 5 bases, with 8 bases between them. The DNA of the CDR3 is TGTGCCAGCAGTGAGCAGGCCCACAATGAGCAGTTCTTC. Translated: CASSEQAHNEQFF.

The V gene is TRBV9, the J gene TRBJ2-1; the match to TRBD2 covers 8 bases. Germline assignment: CDR1 SGDLS and CDR2 YYNGEE. The CDR3 contains 15 residues. V lost 0 bases, J lost 3 bases, and 2 bases stayed unmatched. Here the CDR3 DNA reads TGTGCCAGCAGCGTAGCCGGGGGGGTCTACAATGAGCAGTTCTTC. Its translation: CASSVAGGVYNEQFF.

This chain connects TRBV18 to TRBJ2-1; 9 bases agree with TRBD2. The CDR3 has 17 amino acids. With 1 base clipped from V and 3 bases from J, the junction kept 7 bases outside the gene matches. Germline loops: CDR1 KGHSH, CDR2 LQKENI. CDR3 protein: CASSPRGLAGYYNEQFF. The CDR3 DNA is TGTGCCAGCTCACCACGAGGGCTAGCGGGATACTACAATGAGCAGTTCTTC.

The chain is built from TRBV5-1 and TRBJ2-2; 7 bases line up with TRBD1. Germline loops: CDR1 SGHRS, CDR2 YFSETQ. J was trimmed by 4 bases and V by 5 bases; bases with no gene match: 14. CDR3 length equals 17 residues. The CDR3 coding sequence is TGCGCCAGCAGTCTACTGTCTGGGGCAGGGGGCACCGGGGAGCTGTTTTTT. Translating it yields CASSLLSGAGGTGELFF.

This sequence joins TRBV19 and TRBJ2-1, with D maybe TRBD2 (6 bases). The germline V gene has CDR1 LNHDA and CDR2 SQIVND (reference sequence). Trimming removed 2 bases from V and 4 bases from J, with 15 bases in between. CDR3 length: 16 residues. CDR3 sequence reads: CASSISSSGGYNEQFF. The CDR3 DNA follows: TGTGCCAGTAGTATATCGTCATCCGGAGGGTACAATGAGCAGTTCTTC.

The V gene is TRBV28, the J gene TRBJ1-5; TRBD1 is a possible D gene (5 bases). Germline V gives CDR1 MDHEN, CDR2 SYDVKM. The V gene lost 2 bases and the J gene lost 4 bases, with 12 bases spanning the gap. CDR3 length equals 15 residues. The DNA of the CDR3 is TGTGCCAGCAGTTTAAACCGGGGGAGAAATCAGCCCCAGCATTTT. Translated, it gives CASSLNRGRNQPQHF.

Written as DNA, the CDR3 is TGTGCCAGCAGTTACGACCGACTAGTCACAGATACGCAGTATTTT. It yields the protein CASSYDRLVTDTQYF. V is TRBV6-5 and J is TRBJ2-3, with D tentatively TRBD2 (6 bases). Trimming removed 2 bases at V and 2 bases at J, with 11 bases between. Germline V gene data show CDR1 as MNHEY and CDR2 as SVGAGI. The CDR3 totals 15 residues.

The genes are TRBV6-5 and TRBJ2-5, with D possibly called TRBD1 or TRBD2 (5 bases each). Germline V lookup: CDR1 MNHEY, CDR2 SVGAGI. The CDR3 sequence is 13 residues long. Trimming took off 6 bases at V and 4 bases at J, with 12 bases between the two ends. CDR3 bases: TGTGCCAGCAGCCGCAGAGGGGCAGAGACCCAGTACTTC. Residues: CASSRRGAETQYF.

This chain uses TRBV20-1 with TRBJ2-1, with D perhaps TRBD1 or TRBD2 (5 bases each). This CDR3 has 11 residues. V was pared by 3 bases and J by 12 bases, with 12 bases between. Per germline, CDR1 DFQATT and CDR2 SNEGSKA (reference sequence). The CDR3 nucleotides read TGCAGTGCTAGTCCGGGACGAGGGCAGTTCTTC. This codes for CSASPGRGQFF.

This clone was observed a handful of times. The chain has TRBV11-2 and TRBJ2-1; a weak D match, TRBD2 (6 bases). Trimming removed 5 bases from V and 6 bases from J, with 11 bases in between. Per the germline V gene, CDR1 is SGHAT and CDR2 is FQNNGV. The CDR3 length is 13 residues. CDR3 sequence: CASSGGLPNEQFF. CDR3 nucleotides: TGTGCCAGCAGCGGGGGACTCCCCAATGAGCAGTTCTTC.

This clone came up once. This chain joins TRBV7-2 and TRBJ1-1; a weak D match, TRBD1 (5 bases). The germline gives CDR1 SGHTA, CDR2 FQGNSA. V shed 4 bases and J shed 4 bases, with 16 bases lying between them. The CDR3 covers 15 residues. CDR3 residues: CASSYRQRGTTEAFF. The CDR3 bases are TGTGCCAGCAGCTACCGACAGCGGGGCACCACTGAAGCTTTCTTT. Full variable domain (missing parts from reference TRBV7-2 and TRBJ1-1): GAGVSQSPSNKVTEKGKDVELRCDPISGHTALYWYRQSLGQGLEFLIYFQGNSAPDKSGLPSDRFSAERTGGSVSTLTIQRTQQEDSAVYLCASSYRQRGTTEAFFGQGTRLTVV.

The chain has TRBV6-4 and TRBJ2-6, with D possibly being TRBD1 (6 bases). CDR3 length equals 16 residues. Between the trimmed V and J ends, which lost 4 bases and 0 bases, there was a span of 10 bases. The germline V gene has CDR1 MRHNA and CDR2 SNTAGT. CDR3 DNA sequence: TGTGCCAGCAGTGTTACAGGGCTCTCTGGGGCCAACGTCCTGACTTTC. Translating gives CASSVTGLSGANVLTF.

The chain uses TRBV30 and TRBJ1-1, with a weak D call TRBD1 (6 bases). V was shortened by 5 bases and J by 4 bases, with 23 bases between the two germline ends. Looked up from germline, CDR1 is GTSNPN and CDR2 is SVGIG (reference sequence). The CDR3 covers 16 residues. CDR3 in amino acids: CAWEGQPKGGGTEAFF. The DNA of the CDR3 is TGTGCCTGGGAAGGACAGCCCAAGGGGGGTGGCACTGAAGCTTTCTTT.